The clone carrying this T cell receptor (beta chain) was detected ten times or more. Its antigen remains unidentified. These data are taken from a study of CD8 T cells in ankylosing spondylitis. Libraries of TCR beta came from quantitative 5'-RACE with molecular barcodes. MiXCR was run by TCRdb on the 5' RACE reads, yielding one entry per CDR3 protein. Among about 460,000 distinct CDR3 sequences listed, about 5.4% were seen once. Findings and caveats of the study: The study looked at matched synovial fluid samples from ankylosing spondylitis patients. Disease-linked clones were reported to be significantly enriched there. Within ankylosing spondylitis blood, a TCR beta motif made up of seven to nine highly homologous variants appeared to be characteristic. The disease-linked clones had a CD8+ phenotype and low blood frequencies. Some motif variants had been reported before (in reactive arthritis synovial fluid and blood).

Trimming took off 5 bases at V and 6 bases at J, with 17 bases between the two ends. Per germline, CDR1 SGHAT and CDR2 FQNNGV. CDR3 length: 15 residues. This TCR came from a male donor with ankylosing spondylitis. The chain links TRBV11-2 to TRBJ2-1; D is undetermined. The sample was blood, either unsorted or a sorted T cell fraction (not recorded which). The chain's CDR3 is CASSLGWLNSNEQFF. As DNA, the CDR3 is TGTGCCAGCAGCCTGGGATGGCTAAATTCCAATGAGCAGTTCTTC.